The present T cell receptor beta chain was sequenced within a study of T cell repertoires in cytomegalovirus infection. CDR3 length equals 15 residues. The germline V and J ends were trimmed by 0 bases and 3 bases, with 12 bases remaining between them. CDR1 is LGHNA and CDR2 is YSLEER in the germline V gene. Ten or more counts support this clonotype. TCRdb re-analysed the reads in MiXCR, keeping a single row per CDR3 protein. Of about 200,000 distinct CDR3 sequences in the sample, about a tenth were seen once. Sequencing was done on a sample of PBMCs. This TCR came from a human donor in good health (CMV status not recorded). Some clones in this sample may be carry-over from other donors' samples. This chain connects TRBV4-3 to TRBJ2-7; D possibly corresponds to TRBD2 (5 bases). The CDR3 sequence is CASSQDRLPGYEQYF. The CDR3 DNA is TGCGCCAGCAGCCAAGATCGACTACCAGGCTACGAGCAGTACTTC.